Sequencing of this T cell receptor beta chain was carried out in a study of CD8 T cells in ankylosing spondylitis. The germline gives CDR1 DFQATT, CDR2 SNEGSKA (reference sequence). Trimming stripped 5 bases from V and 10 bases from J, with 24 bases between. CDR3 length: 15 residues. Study results and caveats: Significant enrichment of disease-linked clones was reported in matched ankylosing spondylitis synovial fluid. Within peripheral blood, clones linked to disease were CD8+ and relatively rare. Seven or eight highly homologous variants formed a TCR beta motif that appeared characteristic of ankylosing spondylitis blood. Some of the motif variants had earlier been found in reactive arthritis patients' fluid and blood.

On this clonotype: Its antigen is currently unknown.

Preparation of TCR beta libraries was done by quantitative 5'-RACE with molecular barcodes. One entry per CDR3 protein results from TCRdb running MiXCR on the 5' RACE reads. The sample has some 800,000 distinct CDR3 sequences, about 11% seen once; the top ten hold roughly 0.51%. This receptor was identified in a male donor with ankylosing spondylitis. The sequencing sample was made of blood, either unsorted or a sorted T cell fraction (not recorded which). V and J are TRBV20-1 and TRBJ2-4; D is unresolved. The CDR3 coding sequence is TGCAGTGCTCGTCCAAATAGCTTCACGGTTCGGATTCAGTACTTC. Amino acid sequence: CSARPNSFTVRIQYF.